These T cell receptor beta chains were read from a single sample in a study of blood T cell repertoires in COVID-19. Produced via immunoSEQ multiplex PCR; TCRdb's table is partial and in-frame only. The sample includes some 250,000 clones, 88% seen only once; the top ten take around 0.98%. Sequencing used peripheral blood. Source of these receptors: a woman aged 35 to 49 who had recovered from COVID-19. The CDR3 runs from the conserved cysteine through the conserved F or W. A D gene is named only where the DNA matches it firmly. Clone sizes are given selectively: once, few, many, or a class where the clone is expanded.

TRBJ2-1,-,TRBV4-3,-,CASSQDVVGEDNEQFF,TGCGCCAGCAGCCAAGATGTGGTAGGGGAAGACAATGAGCAGTTCTTC
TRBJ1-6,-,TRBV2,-,CASRDGGDSPLHF,TGTGCCAGCAGGGATGGGGGGGACTCACCCCTCCACTTT
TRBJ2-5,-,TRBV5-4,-,CASSAVSGLASETQYF,TGTGCCAGCAGCGCTGTCTCTGGGCTAGCGAGTGAGACCCAGTACTTC
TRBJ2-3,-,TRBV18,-,CASSPTPGHRTDTQYF,TGTGCCAGCTCACCCACCCCCGGACACCGCACAGATACGCAGTATTTT
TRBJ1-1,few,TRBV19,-,CASSMTGSGSRNTEAFF,TGTGCCAGTAGTATGACCGGGTCGGGTAGTCGGAACACTGAAGCTTTCTTT
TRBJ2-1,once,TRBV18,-,CASSTPRGSYNEQFF,TGTGCCAGCTCAACCCCCCGGGGCTCCTACAATGAGCAGTTCTTC
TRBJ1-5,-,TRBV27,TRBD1,CASSFGQGGQPQHF,TGTGCCAGCAGTTTCGGGCAGGGGGGCCAGCCCCAGCATTTT
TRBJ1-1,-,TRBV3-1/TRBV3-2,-,CASSTGVSEAFF,TGTGCCAGCAGCACGGGGGTCTCGGAAGCTTTCTTT
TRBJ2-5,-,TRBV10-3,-,CAISEPPGGPPETQYF,TGTGCCATCAGTGAGCCGCCGGGGGGCCCTCCGGAGACCCAGTACTTC
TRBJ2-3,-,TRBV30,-,CAWSVGSGDSDTQYF,TGTGCCTGGAGTGTAGGTTCGGGAGATTCAGATACGCAGTATTTT
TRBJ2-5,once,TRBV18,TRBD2,CASSPLAGTQETQYF,TGTGCCAGCTCACCGCTAGCGGGGACCCAAGAGACCCAGTACTTC
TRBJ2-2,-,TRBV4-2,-,CASSQEAGGAGELFF,TGTGCCAGCAGCCAGGAGGCAGGAGGGGCCGGGGAGCTGTTTTTT
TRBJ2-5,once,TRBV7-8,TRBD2,CASSTRTSGIGETQYF,TGTGCCAGCAGCACCCGGACTAGCGGGATCGGGGAGACCCAGTACTTC
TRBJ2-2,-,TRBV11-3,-,CASSQSPSAGELFF,TGTGCCAGCAGCCAGTCCCCTAGCGCCGGGGAGCTGTTTTTT
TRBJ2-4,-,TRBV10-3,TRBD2,CAISGGPRLAGVTGNIQYF,TGTGCCATCAGTGGGGGCCCCCGACTAGCGGGAGTGACGGGGAACATTCAGTACTTC
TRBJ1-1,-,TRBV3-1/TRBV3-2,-,CASSPRVNTEAFF,TGTGCCAGCAGCCCGCGGGTGAACACTGAAGCTTTCTTT
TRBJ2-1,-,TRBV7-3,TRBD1,CASSPTRDRAYNEQFF,TGTGCCAGCAGCCCGACCCGGGACAGGGCCTACAATGAGCAGTTCTTC
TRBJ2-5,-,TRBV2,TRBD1,CAIAGTGHVLGETQYF,TGTGCCATCGCCGGGACAGGGCACGTGTTGGGGGAGACCCAGTACTTC
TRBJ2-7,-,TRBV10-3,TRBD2,CAIRGGTSGSSYEQYF,TGTGCCATCAGGGGGGGGACTAGCGGGAGCTCCTACGAGCAGTACTTC
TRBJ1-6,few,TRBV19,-,CASKGELNYNSPLHF,TGTGCCAGCAAAGGGGAACTGAACTATAATTCACCCCTCCACTTT
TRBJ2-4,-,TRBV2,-,CASSPNSIQYF,TGTGCCAGCAGTCCCAACTCCATCCAGTACTTC
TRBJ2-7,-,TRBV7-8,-,CASSLGSWTAFYEQYF,TGTGCCAGCAGCTTAGGTAGCTGGACAGCCTTCTACGAGCAGTACTTC
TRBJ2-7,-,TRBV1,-,CTTLGTYEQYF,TGCACCACCCTAGGTACCTACGAGCAGTACTTC
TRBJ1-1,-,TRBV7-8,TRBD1,CASSLAGTANTEAFF,TGTGCCAGCAGCTTAGCCGGGACAGCGAACACTGAAGCTTTCTTT
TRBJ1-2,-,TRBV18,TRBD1,CASSLDRGSNYGYTF,TGTGCCAGCTCACTCGACAGGGGATCTAACTATGGCTACACCTTC
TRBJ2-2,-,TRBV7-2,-,CASSLEGAGELFF,TGTGCCAGCAGCCTAGAAGGGGCCGGGGAGCTGTTTTTT
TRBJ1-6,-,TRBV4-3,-,CASSQACVTGNSPLHF,TGCGCCAGCAGCCAAGCCTGTGTCACGGGTAATTCACCCCTCCACTTT
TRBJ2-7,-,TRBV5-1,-,CASSLDSPYEQYF,TGCGCCAGCAGCTTGGACAGCCCTTACGAGCAGTACTTC
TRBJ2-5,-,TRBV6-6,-,CASTRRQETQYF,TGTGCCAGCACCCGGCGGCAAGAGACCCAGTACTTC
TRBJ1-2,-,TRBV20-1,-,CSASDGYTF,TGCAGTGCTTCCGATGGCTACACCTTC
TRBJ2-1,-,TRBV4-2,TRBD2,CASSQDSASGYNEQFF,TGTGCCAGCAGCCAAGATTCGGCTAGCGGCTACAATGAGCAGTTCTTC
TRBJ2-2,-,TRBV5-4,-,CASSLGGAGELFF,TGTGCCAGCAGCTTGGGGGGGGCCGGGGAGCTGTTTTTT
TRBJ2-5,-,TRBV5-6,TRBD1,CASSLDRGGETQYF,TGTGCCAGCAGCTTGGACAGGGGTGGGGAGACCCAGTACTTC
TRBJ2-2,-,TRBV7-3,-,CASSPAGTHRELFF,TGTGCCAGCAGCCCAGCAGGGACACACCGGGAGCTGTTTTTT
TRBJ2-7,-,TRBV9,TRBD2,CASSTGTSGRGTYEQYF,TGTGCCAGCAGCACCGGGACTAGCGGGAGAGGGACCTACGAGCAGTACTTC
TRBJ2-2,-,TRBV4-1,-,CASSRGQGYTGELFF,TGCGCCAGCAGCCGAGGGCAGGGGTATACCGGGGAGCTGTTTTTT
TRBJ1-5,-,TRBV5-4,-,CASSFGGRANQPQHF,TGTGCCAGCAGCTTTGGTGGGAGGGCGAATCAGCCCCAGCATTTT
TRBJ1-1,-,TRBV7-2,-,CASSLPPSFEAFF,TGTGCCAGCAGCTTACCTCCGTCCTTTGAAGCTTTCTTT
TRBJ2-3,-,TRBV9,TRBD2,CASSVGIPSGTPDTQYF,TGTGCCAGCAGCGTAGGTATCCCTAGCGGGACCCCAGATACGCAGTATTTT
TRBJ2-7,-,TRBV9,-,CASSAAPGTYEQYF,TGTGCCAGCAGCGCCGCCCCGGGTACCTACGAGCAGTACTTC
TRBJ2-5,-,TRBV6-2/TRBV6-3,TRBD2,CASTPGGIETQYF,TGTGCCAGCACCCCCGGGGGGATCGAGACCCAGTACTTC
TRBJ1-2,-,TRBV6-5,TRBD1,CASSYSGTGDYGYTF,TGTGCCAGCAGTTACTCGGGGACAGGAGACTATGGCTACACCTTC
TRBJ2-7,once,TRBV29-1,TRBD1,CSVQGDPSYEQYF,TGCAGCGTTCAGGGGGACCCTTCTTACGAGCAGTACTTC
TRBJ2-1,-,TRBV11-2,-,CASSLDALAYNEQFF,TGTGCCAGCAGCTTAGATGCCCTAGCCTACAATGAGCAGTTCTTC
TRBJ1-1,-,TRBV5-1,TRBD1,CASSPFGQGPNTEAFF,TGCGCCAGCAGCCCCTTTGGACAGGGCCCGAACACTGAAGCTTTCTTT
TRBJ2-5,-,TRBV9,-,CASSLRGLAGGLETQYF,TGTGCCAGCAGCTTGAGGGGGCTAGCCGGAGGGCTAGAGACCCAGTACTTC
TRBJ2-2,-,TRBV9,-,CASSDHSYGELFF,TGTGCCAGCAGCGACCACAGCTACGGGGAGCTGTTTTTT
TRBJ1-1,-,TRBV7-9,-,CASSSQGHTEAFF,TGTGCCAGCAGCTCCCAGGGCCACACTGAAGCTTTCTTT
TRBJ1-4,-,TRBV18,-,CASSPGARSVEKLFF,TGTGCCAGCTCACCAGGGGCAAGGAGTGTTGAAAAACTGTTTTTT
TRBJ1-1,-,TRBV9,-,CASSVQGSGTEAFF,TGTGCCAGCAGCGTACAGGGTTCGGGCACTGAAGCTTTCTTT
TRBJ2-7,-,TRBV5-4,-,CASSQSWGDYEQYF,TGTGCCAGCAGCCAAAGCTGGGGAGACTACGAGCAGTACTTC
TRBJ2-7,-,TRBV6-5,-,CASSYSGGEQYF,TGTGCCAGCAGTTACTCAGGGGGCGAGCAGTACTTC
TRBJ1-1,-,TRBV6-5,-,CASSPGGADTEAFF,TGTGCCAGCAGCCCGGGGGGGGCGGACACTGAAGCTTTCTTT
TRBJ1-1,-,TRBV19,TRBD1,CASTPWAGQGEAFF,TGTGCCAGTACCCCATGGGCGGGACAGGGGGAAGCTTTCTTT
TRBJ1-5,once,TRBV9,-,CASNTWGGTDQPQHF,TGTGCCAGTAACACCTGGGGGGGGACGGATCAGCCCCAGCATTTT
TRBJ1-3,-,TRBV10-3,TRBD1,CAITQTGRSGNTIYF,TGTGCCATCACCCAGACAGGGCGCTCTGGAAACACCATATATTTT
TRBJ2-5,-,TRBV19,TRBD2,CASSIGGTKGTQYF,TGTGCCAGTAGTATCGGGGGGACTAAGGGGACCCAGTACTTC